The 7 T cell receptor beta chains given below trace back to one sample, sequenced in a study of T-cell memory formation after mild COVID-19. TCRdb itself ran the 5' RACE reads through MiXCR, one entry per CDR3 protein. The table has fewer than 350,000 distinct CDR3 sequences, less than 9.5% seen once; the top ten hold less than 25%. The sample taken for sequencing was PBMCs or a T cell subset sorted from them (not recorded which). These receptors all come from a man aged 18-30 years who had mild COVID-19 (a few samples of this study predate the infection). Cell type and time point are not known.

This clonotype was detected ten times or more. The rearrangement joins TRBV5-1 to TRBJ2-1, with D maybe TRBD1 (5 bases). The V and J ends lost 4 bases and 7 bases respectively, with 9 bases between them. The CDR3 totals 12 residues. Per germline, CDR1 SGHRS and CDR2 YFSETQ. In DNA, the CDR3 is TGCGCCAGCAGCATTGCAGGGAATGAGCAGTTCTTC. The encoded protein is CASSIAGNEQFF.

The table lists this clonotype with a few counts. V and J are TRBV5-6 and TRBJ1-6; D ambiguous. The CDR3 is made up of 14 amino acids. Deletions cut 0 bases from V and 10 bases from J, with 11 bases between. Germline V gene data show CDR1 as SGHDT and CDR2 as YYEEEE. The CDR3 region has the DNA TGTGCCAGCAGCTTGGAAGTTTGGGAATCACCCCTCCACTTT. Its translation is CASSLEVWESPLHF.

Regarding this clonotype: This likely comes from a read error, as the CDR3 has no conserved phenylalanine or tryptophan at its end. It is unclear where the CDR3 begins or ends on the DNA, so no DNA is shown, and the CDR3 is as TCRdb lists it. This rearrangement joins TRBV6-2 or TRBV6-3 to TRBJ2-1; the D segment call TRBD2 is taken from the table without a DNA check. Germline CDR1 MNHEY, CDR2 SVGEGT. The length of the CDR3 is 12 amino acids, counting both ends. CDR3 sequence reads: CASSIGGLAFIL.

This clonotype showed up just a few times. This chain joins TRBV27 and TRBJ2-3, with D perhaps TRBD2 (5 bases). This CDR3 spans 18 amino acids. V was shortened by 2 bases and J by 2 bases, with 20 bases between the two germline ends. Germline CDR1 and CDR2: MNHEY and SMNVEV (reference sequence). CDR3 region: CASSLGRRVRATTDTQYF. In DNA, the CDR3 is TGTGCCAGCAGTTTAGGCCGTCGGGTGCGGGCTACCACAGATACGCAGTATTTT.

This clonotype was recorded a few times. The chain recombines TRBV12-3 or TRBV12-4 with TRBJ1-4; D gene unclear. Trimming took off 2 bases at V and 8 bases at J, with 12 bases between the two ends. The CDR3 is made up of 14 amino acids. The CDR3 DNA follows: TGTGCCAGCAGTTTACTCGGGGATTGGGAAAAACTGTTTTTT. Its protein product is CASSLLGDWEKLFF.

The genes are TRBV13 and TRBJ2-2; D is undetermined. Germline CDR1 is PRHDT and CDR2 is FYEKMQ (reference sequence). V shed 8 bases and J shed 0 bases, with 10 bases lying between them. The CDR3 sequence is 14 residues long. The CDR3 region has the DNA TGTGCCAGCCTTCGAGACGCGAACACCGGGGAGCTGTTTTTT. Amino acid sequence: CASLRDANTGELFF.

The chain has TRBV5-1 and TRBJ2-5, with D uncertain. CDR3 length equals 15 residues. The V end lost 6 bases, the J end lost 1 base, and 16 bases lay between the germline ends. CDR1 and CDR2 (germline): SGHRS, YFSETQ. CDR3 sequence: CASNSGTASQETQYF. In nucleotides, the CDR3 is TGCGCCAGCAACTCTGGTACCGCCTCCCAAGAGACCCAGTACTTC.